A single sample gave rise to the 17 T cell receptor beta chains below, sequenced in a study of molecular identifiers for immune sequencing clone quantification. A single record per CDR3 protein comes from TCRdb applying MiXCR to the PCR reads. Of around 470,000 distinct CDR3 sequences listed, around 23% were seen once; the top ten hold under 0.85%. The sequencing sample was made of naive CD8+ T cells from blood, with Jurkat cell RNA spiked in. This sample's subset: FACS-sorted CD8+CD4-CCR7+CD45RA+ naive T cells. The receptors originated from a human donor in good health. Some libraries in this study had Jurkat cell RNA spiked in.

The chain couples TRBV28 to TRBJ2-7; TRBD2 aligns across 9 bases. Losses at the gene ends were 1 base for V and 4 bases for J; bases not matched to a gene: 17. The CDR3 consists of 19 residues. CDR1 and CDR2 from the germline V gene are MDHEN and SYDVKM. The chain's CDR3 is CASSLYRVREGTQPYEQYF. The DNA of the CDR3 is TGTGCCAGCAGTTTATACAGGGTGCGGGAGGGAACACAACCTTACGAGCAGTACTTC.

V is TRBV20-1 and J is TRBJ1-1; TRBD1 matches 7 bases. CDR3 length equals 15 residues. Trimming removed 0 bases from V and 0 bases from J; junction bases left unmatched: 4. Germline V CDR1 and CDR2: DFQATT, SNEGSKA (reference sequence). The CDR3 region is CSARETGNMNTEAFF. CDR3 bases: TGCAGTGCTAGAGAGACAGGGAACATGAACACTGAAGCTTTCTTT.

This rearrangement joins TRBV7-9 to TRBJ2-7; D unclear. V was clipped by 4 bases and J by 2 bases, with 27 bases between them. CDR1 and CDR2 from the germline V gene are SEHNR and FQNEAQ (reference sequence). The CDR3 extends over 19 amino acids. DNA for the CDR3: TGTGCCAGCAGCTCTCGTGATGTCATAGTGGGGTTGTCAGCCTACGAGCAGTACTTC. Translating it yields CASSSRDVIVGLSAYEQYF.

Worth noting for this clonotype: Being one base from a much bigger clone, this may be a read error. The V gene is TRBV9, the J gene TRBJ2-3, with 9 bases matching TRBD2. J lost 4 bases, V lost 4 bases, and 10 bases had no gene match. The germline gives CDR1 SGDLS, CDR2 YYNGEE. The CDR3 is made up of 16 amino acids. CDR3 DNA: TGTGCCAGCAGCCCCGCGGGGCGGGGGGGCGCAGATACGCAGTATTTT. Translation: CASSPAGRGGADTQYF.

This clonotype was detected a few times. For the CDR3, the DNA is TGTGCCAGCTCACCACGGTTTTTTGCAGGGGGGACAGATACGCAGTATTTT. This encodes CASSPRFFAGGTDTQYF. The rearrangement links TRBV18 to TRBJ2-3, with D tentatively TRBD1 (7 bases). CDR3 length equals 17 residues. Germline V gives CDR1 KGHSH, CDR2 LQKENI. V lost 1 base, J lost 3 bases, and 17 bases lay in between. Drawing the rest from reference TRBV18 and TRBJ2-3, the complete variable domain is NAGVMQNPRHLVRRRGQEARLRCSPMKGHSHVYWYRQLPEEGLKFMVYLQKENIIDESGMPKERFSAEFPKEGPSILRIQQVVRGDSAAYFCASSPRFFAGGTDTQYFGPGTRLTVL.

This clonotype has just a few counts. The chain combines TRBV12-3 or TRBV12-4 with TRBJ2-2; 8 nucleotides line up with TRBD1. The CDR3 spans 17 residues. V trimming: 4 bases; J trimming: 3 bases; junction bases outside the gene matches: 10. CDR3 in amino acids: CASSSNDRGADTGELFF. In DNA form, the CDR3 reads TGTGCCAGCAGTTCAAACGACAGGGGAGCGGACACCGGGGAGCTGTTTTTT.

In its sample, this clonotype was seen many times. This chain connects TRBV3-1 to TRBJ1-2; no definite D call. CDR3 size: 14 residues. In germline, CDR1 is LGHDT, CDR2 YNNKEL (reference sequence). Trimming removed 4 bases from V and 0 bases from J, with 9 bases in between. The CDR3 sequence is CASSLEDANYGYTF. The CDR3 region has the DNA TGTGCCAGCAGCCTGGAAGACGCTAACTATGGCTACACCTTC.

The table lists this clonotype with a few counts. Without the conserved terminal phenylalanine or tryptophan, this CDR3 likely stems from a read error. The chain carries TRBV19 and TRBJ2-3; the match to TRBD1 covers 8 bases. The CDR3 covers 12 residues. The germline CDR1 and CDR2 sequences are LNHDA and SQIVND (reference sequence). Trimming cost V 9 bases and J 4 bases; bases outside gene matches: 3. CDR3 in amino acids: CASGQGADTQYL. The CDR3 DNA follows: TGTGCCAGCGGACAGGGTGCAGATACGCAGTATCTT.

This clonotype was seen at least ten times. The rearrangement links TRBV4-3 to TRBJ2-2, with TRBD2 as a possible D gene (6 bases). The CDR3 loop spans 17 amino acids. CDR1 and CDR2 from the germline V gene are LGHNA and YSLEER. Trimming removed 2 bases at V and 5 bases at J, with 18 bases between. This CDR3 reads CASSQPLEGLGTGELFF. As DNA, the CDR3 is TGCGCCAGCAGCCAACCTTTGGAGGGCCTAGGTACCGGGGAGCTGTTTTTT.

About this clonotype: This may arise from a read error, as a much more abundant clone is one base away. This rearrangement joins TRBV20-1 to TRBJ2-3; 7 nucleotides align to TRBD2. V lost 1 base and J lost 5; bases outside the gene matches: 9. Per the germline V gene, CDR1 is DFQATT and CDR2 is SNEGSKA (reference sequence). The CDR3 length is 15 residues. In DNA form, the CDR3 reads TGCAGTGCTAGAGCGCACGCGGGACTACGAGATACGCAGTATTTT. It yields the protein CSARAHAGLRDTQYF.

This rearrangement joins TRBV9 to TRBJ2-5; TRBD1 is a possible D gene (6 bases). This CDR3 spans 13 amino acids. The V and J ends lost 3 bases and 2 bases respectively, with 8 bases between them. CDR1 is SGDLS and CDR2 is YYNGEE in the germline V gene. The CDR3 nucleotides are TGTGCCAGCAGCGCGGGACAACAAGAGACCCAGTACTTC. As protein: CASSAGQQETQYF.

This clonotype has a single count. Possible read error: a much larger clone is one base away. The chain couples TRBV27 to TRBJ2-7, with a tentative D call TRBD1 (6 bases). This CDR3 is built from 17 residues. Per the germline V gene, CDR1 is MNHEY and CDR2 is SMNVEV (reference sequence). CDR3 in amino acids: CTSSPLFTGTSGYEQYF. CDR3 sequence (DNA): TGTACCAGCAGTCCCCTATTTACAGGGACCTCTGGCTACGAGCAGTACTTC.

This clonotype appeared many times. The V gene is TRBV7-2, the J gene TRBJ2-7; no firm D call. Per germline, CDR1 SGHTA and CDR2 FQGNSA. CDR3 length equals 13 residues. V lost 1 base and J 6 bases, leaving 10 bases between the germline ends. As DNA, the CDR3 is TGTGCCAGCAGCTTAGGGGTGACCATCGAGCAGTACTTC. Translation: CASSLGVTIEQYF.

This clonotype was picked up many times. The gene calls are TRBV10-3 and TRBJ1-5, with D possibly TRBD1 on 6 matching bases. The CDR3 sequence is 13 residues long. Germline V gene sequence: CDR1 ENHRY, CDR2 SYGVKD. Trimming removed 6 bases from V and 5 bases from J, with 11 bases in between. CDR3 DNA: TGTGCCATCAGGGGGGAGGGGGATCAGCCCCAGCATTTT. Encoded protein: CAIRGEGDQPQHF.

On this clonotype itself: A clone one base away is much larger, so this may be a read error. CDR3 loop: CASSLIGVGAQYF. For the CDR3, the DNA is TGTGCCAGCAGCTTAATCGGGGTCGGCGCGCAGTACTTC. The chain links TRBV7-6 to TRBJ2-7, with D perhaps matching TRBD2 (5 bases). The ends were cut back, 2 bases at V and 9 bases at J, with 14 bases in the middle. CDR1 is SGHVS and CDR2 is FNYEAQ in the germline V gene. CDR3 size: 13 residues.

The chain uses TRBV19 and TRBJ2-7; TRBD1 aligns across 7 bases. The length of the CDR3 is 16 residues. The germline gives CDR1 LNHDA, CDR2 SQIVND (reference sequence). Unmatched junction bases numbered 16, after V lost 5 bases and J lost 6 bases. The DNA for the CDR3 is TGTGCCAGTAGTTGGGGCGCGACAGGGCCCTTAACCGAGCAGTACTTC. It codes for CASSWGATGPLTEQYF.

This clonotype has just a few counts. The rearrangement uses TRBV20-1 and TRBJ2-7; D is perhaps TRBD1 (6 bases). Trimming shortened V by 3 bases and J by 2 bases, and 20 bases separated the two germline ends. Germline CDR1 DFQATT, CDR2 SNEGSKA (reference sequence). The CDR3 extends over 16 amino acids. CDR3: CSASVTSEQGAYEQYF. DNA of the CDR3: TGCAGTGCTAGCGTTACGTCGGAACAGGGAGCCTACGAGCAGTACTTC.